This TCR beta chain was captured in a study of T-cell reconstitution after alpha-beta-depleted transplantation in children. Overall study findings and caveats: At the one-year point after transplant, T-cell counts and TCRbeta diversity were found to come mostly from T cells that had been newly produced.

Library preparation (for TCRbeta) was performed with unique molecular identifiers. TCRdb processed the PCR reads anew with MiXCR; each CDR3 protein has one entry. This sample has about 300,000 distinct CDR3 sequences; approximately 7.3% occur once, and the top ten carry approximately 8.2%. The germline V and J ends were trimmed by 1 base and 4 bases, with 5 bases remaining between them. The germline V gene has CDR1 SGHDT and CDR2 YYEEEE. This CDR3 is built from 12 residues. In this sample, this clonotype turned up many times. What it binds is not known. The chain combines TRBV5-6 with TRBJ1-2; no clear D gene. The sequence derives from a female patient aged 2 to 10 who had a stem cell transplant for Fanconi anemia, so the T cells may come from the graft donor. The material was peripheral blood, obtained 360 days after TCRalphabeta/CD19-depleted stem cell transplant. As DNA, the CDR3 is TGTGCCAGCAGCTTGTTCCTCTATGGCTACACCTTC. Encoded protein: CASSLFLYGYTF.